This T cell receptor (beta chain) appears in the sequencing data of a study of cytomegalovirus exposure and HLA in healthy donors. Study-level points and caveats: Association of a missense DCLRE1C variant with TCR beta V- and J-gene trimming was reported in a later analysis. Upon later analysis, TCR association rates were observed to vary by HLA locus, being highest for DRB1 and lowest for HLA-C. Among the sequence variants, a highly shared cluster was likely an artifact of sequencing.

Primers: 60 Vbeta forward and 13 Jbeta reverse. TCRdb's table, derived via immunoSEQ multiplex PCR, lists solely in-frame clones and lacks some. Of 150,000 or so clones listed, 60% to 85% are singletons. This clone occurred once. Its antigen remains unknown. This receptor was identified in a man in his forties in good health and CMV-seropositive. Sequences were obtained from PBMCs.

CDR3 DNA sequence: TGTGCCAGCAGTGAAGGAAGGGGATTTGTGGGGCAGTTCTTC. Its protein is CASSEGRGFVGQFF. V and J are TRBV2 and TRBJ2-1, with a possible D match to TRBD1 (5 bases). Trimming left V 1 base short and J 12 bases short, with 16 bases between. The germline V gene has CDR1 SNHLY and CDR2 FYNNEI. There are 14 residues in the CDR3.